This entry concerns a single TCR beta chain. The antigen remains unidentified. Donors had nominal health at sampling but likely had unrecorded immune exposures. These data originate in a study of cytomegalovirus exposure and HLA in healthy donors. Study outcomes and limitations: TCR beta V- and J-gene trimming was later associated with a missense DCLRE1C variant.

Primers: 60 Vbeta forward and 13 Jbeta reverse. Sequenced by immunoSEQ multiplex PCR; TCRdb stores in-frame clones only, minus some. The table records 180,000 or so clones, 70% to 85% of them present only once. The CDR3 has 15 amino acids. CDR1 LGHNA and CDR2 YSLEER come from the germline V gene. The V end lost 0 bases, the J end lost 8 bases, and 13 bases lay between the germline ends. The sample consisted of PBMCs. The origin of this receptor is a man aged 18 to 30 in good health and CMV-seronegative. The rearrangement links TRBV4-3 to TRBJ1-4; D is undetermined. CDR3 sequence: CASSQEQALKEKLFF. CDR3 DNA sequence: TGCGCCAGCAGCCAAGAGCAGGCGTTAAAGGAAAAACTGTTTTTT.